This T cell receptor (beta chain) was identified in a study of T cell repertoires in cytomegalovirus infection. Notes on the study in general: Individuals carrying CMV plus the relevant HLA were identified by cumulative frequency of public TCR beta families.

One entry per CDR3 protein results from TCRdb running MiXCR on the reads. The sample holds some 920,000 distinct CDR3 sequences, about a third seen once. About this clonotype: Its antigen is undetermined.

The V end lost 2 bases, the J end lost 5 bases, and 15 bases lay between the germline ends. Germline-derived CDR1 and CDR2 are MNHGY and SAAAGT. CDR3 length equals 15 residues. The sample was cultured CD8+ T cells from PBMCs, taken from culture after CMV antigen stimulation. The clonotype was recovered from a human donor in good health (CMV status not recorded). Some clones in this sample may be carry-over from other donors' samples. The chain links TRBV6-8 to TRBJ2-5; D possibly corresponds to TRBD2 (5 bases). The CDR3, as DNA: TGTGCCAGCAGTTACGGGGAGCTGGCGCCGGAGACCCAGTACTTC. This gives the protein CASSYGELAPETQYF.